The 17 T cell receptor beta chains below were found in one sample sequenced in a study of blood T cell repertoires in COVID-19. Assay used: immunoSEQ multiplex PCR; TCRdb lists only in-frame clones, some missing. Of over 150,000 clones detected, 84% appear once; the ten largest clones hold 13% to 15%. The sequenced material came from peripheral blood. These receptors were taken from a man between 18 and 35 years old with active or convalescent COVID-19.

J is TRBJ2-2 and V is TRBV6-6, with D tentatively TRBD2 (6 bases). This CDR3 spans 13 amino acids. CDR1 and CDR2 from the germline V gene are MNHNY and SVGAGI (reference sequence). V lost 6 bases and J lost 10, with 15 bases in between. CDR3 amino acids: CASRKTGEEELFF. The DNA for the CDR3 is TGTGCCAGCAGGAAGACTGGGGAGGAGGAGCTGTTTTTT.

A remark on this clone: The identical CDR3 is also encoded by other nucleotide sequences in the sample. This sequence joins TRBV18 and TRBJ1-1; 8 bases agree with TRBD1. Germline values: CDR1 KGHSH, CDR2 LQKENI. The CDR3 consists of 14 residues. V dropped 3 bases and J dropped 2; count of bases not matched to a gene: 2. The chain's CDR3 is CASSPDRVNTEAFF. The CDR3 region has the DNA TGTGCCAGCTCACCGGACAGGGTAAACACTGAAGCTTTCTTT.

V usage is TRBV7-9 and J usage is TRBJ2-6, with D uncertain. The ends were cut back, 2 bases at V and 0 bases at J, with 5 bases in the middle. The germline V gene has CDR1 SEHNR and CDR2 FQNEAQ (reference sequence). The CDR3 extends over 15 amino acids. The CDR3 spells CASSLSRSGANVLTF. CDR3 sequence (DNA): TGTGCCAGCAGCTTATCCCGCTCTGGGGCCAACGTCCTGACTTTC.

This clone was observed a single time. The chain employs TRBV6-5 and TRBJ1-2, with D perhaps matching TRBD1 (5 bases). Per the germline V gene, CDR1 is MNHEY and CDR2 is SVGAGI. V dropped 7 bases and J dropped 4 bases, with 19 bases sitting between them. The length of the CDR3 is 15 residues. The CDR3 is CASTLTPGVSYGYTF. DNA of the CDR3: TGTGCCAGCACCCTAACACCGGGGGTTAGCTATGGCTACACCTTC.

The CDR3 loop is CASSQYLAGGKGEQFF. Here the CDR3 DNA reads TGTGCCAGCAGCCAATATCTAGCGGGAGGGAAAGGTGAGCAGTTCTTC. The chain has TRBV14 and TRBJ2-1, with 12 bases lining up with TRBD2. The junction had 8 bases not matched to a gene; V was cut back by 2 bases and J by 9 bases. The CDR3 totals 16 residues. The germline V gene has CDR1 SGHDN and CDR2 FVKESK.

The J gene is TRBJ1-1, the V gene TRBV4-2, with 8 bases identical to TRBD1. From germline, CDR1 is LGHNA and CDR2 YNFKEQ. The CDR3 is 17 amino acids. Germline trimming cut 1 base from V and 5 bases from J; bases unmatched to any gene: 12. The CDR3 DNA is TGTGCCAGCAGCCAAGTCGGGTCAGGGGGCGATTGGACTGAAGCTTTCTTT. Encoded protein: CASSQVGSGGDWTEAFF.

The chain uses TRBV12-3 or TRBV12-4 and TRBJ2-1; 10 bases agree with TRBD1. The J segment lost 15 bases and the V segment lost 4 bases, leaving 3 bases of the junction unmatched. The CDR3 contains 11 residues. The CDR3 loop reads CASSSGQGLFF. In DNA, the CDR3 is TGTGCCAGCAGTTCGGGACAGGGGCTGTTCTTC.

The chain is built from TRBV2 and TRBJ2-3; 15 bases agree with TRBD2. Trimming removed 8 bases from V and 1 base from J; junction bases left unmatched: 16. The germline V gene has CDR1 SNHLY and CDR2 FYNNEI. The CDR3 consists of 20 residues. Written as DNA, the CDR3 is TGTGCCAGCCCCTCTCCCGTAGGACTAGCGGGAGGGCCGGGCACAGATACGCAGTATTTT. It translates to CASPSPVGLAGGPGTDTQYF.

The chain carries TRBV9 and TRBJ2-7; TRBD2 matches at 8 bases. The germline V gene encodes CDR1 SGDLS and CDR2 YYNGEE. The length of the CDR3 is 16 residues. V was pared by 4 bases and J by 3 bases, with 12 bases of the junction left unmatched. The CDR3 sequence: CASSLARAAGVYEQYF. The DNA of the CDR3 is TGTGCCAGCAGCCTAGCTCGGGCAGCGGGAGTCTACGAGCAGTACTTC.

The chain has TRBV6-5 and TRBJ2-1, with TRBD2 identical over 7 bases. Trimming took 4 bases from V and 9 from J; bases not matched to a gene: 9. The CDR3 is made up of 14 amino acids. The germline V gene encodes CDR1 MNHEY and CDR2 SVGAGI. The CDR3 bases are TGTGCCAGCAGTTCACTAGCGAAAGTACGTGAGCAGTTCTTC. As protein: CASSSLAKVREQFF.

This clone was picked up a small number of times. The CDR3 DNA follows: TGTGCCAGCAGCTTAAGGGGGACTGAAGCTTTCTTT. Amino acids: CASSLRGTEAFF. The V call is TRBV12-1, the J call TRBJ1-1; no DNA check was done on the table's D call, TRBD1. TRBV12-1 is recorded as a pseudogene. The CDR3 extends over 12 amino acids.

This chain uses TRBV19 with TRBJ1-4; TRBD1 matches 9 bases. With V trimmed by 3 bases and J by 4 bases, 0 bases remained unmatched. This CDR3 comprises 14 residues. Germline loops: CDR1 LNHDA, CDR2 SQIVND (reference sequence). CDR3 nucleotide sequence: TGTGCCAGTAGTATGGGACAGGGTAATGAAAAACTGTTTTTT. Encoded protein: CASSMGQGNEKLFF.

The chain combines TRBV6-2 or TRBV6-3 with TRBJ2-7, with TRBD2 identical over 10 bases. Germline CDR1 MNHEY, CDR2 SVGEGT. J was trimmed by 4 bases and V by 4 bases; bases with no gene match: 7. The CDR3 runs to 15 residues. CDR3 nucleotides: TGTGCCAGCAGTTCCCCCCGGACTAGCGGTTACGAGCAGTACTTC. Translating it yields CASSSPRTSGYEQYF.

A few counts support this clone. The chain carries TRBV5-4 and TRBJ1-1; the match to TRBD1 covers 8 bases. V lost 4 bases to trimming and J lost 10 bases; unmatched junction nucleotides: 6. The CDR3 loop spans 12 amino acids. Germline V lookup: CDR1 SGHNT, CDR2 YYREEE (reference sequence). Written as DNA, the CDR3 is TGTGCCAGCAGCCCAGGGGGCGGTAGAGCTTTCTTT. Its protein product is CASSPGGGRAFF.

V is TRBV5-1 and J is TRBJ1-3; perhaps TRBD1 as D (6 bases). The germline V gene has CDR1 SGHRS and CDR2 YFSETQ. The CDR3 length is 15 residues. Trimming took 0 bases from V and 2 from J, leaving 9 bases between them. CDR3 DNA: TGCGCCAGCAGCTTGGAGGGGACAACTGGAAACACCATATATTTT. Protein sequence: CASSLEGTTGNTIYF.

This chain uses TRBV29-1 with TRBJ2-1, with a tentative D call TRBD2 (6 bases). This CDR3 is built from 15 residues. Germline V gives CDR1 SQVTM, CDR2 ANQGSEA. Trimming left V 1 base short and J 9 bases short, with 19 bases between. CDR3 sequence: CSVEVVRGPLAEQFF. The CDR3 nucleotides read TGCAGCGTTGAAGTCGTGCGGGGCCCCCTTGCTGAGCAGTTCTTC.

The chain employs TRBV19 and TRBJ1-2; TRBD1 might be the D (5 bases). Germline values: CDR1 LNHDA, CDR2 SQIVND (reference sequence). V lost 6 bases and J lost 5, with 16 bases in between. The CDR3 totals 14 residues. The CDR3 bases are TGTGCCAGTAGGGATTCGACAGTAACTTATGGCTACACCTTC. It specifies CASRDSTVTYGYTF.